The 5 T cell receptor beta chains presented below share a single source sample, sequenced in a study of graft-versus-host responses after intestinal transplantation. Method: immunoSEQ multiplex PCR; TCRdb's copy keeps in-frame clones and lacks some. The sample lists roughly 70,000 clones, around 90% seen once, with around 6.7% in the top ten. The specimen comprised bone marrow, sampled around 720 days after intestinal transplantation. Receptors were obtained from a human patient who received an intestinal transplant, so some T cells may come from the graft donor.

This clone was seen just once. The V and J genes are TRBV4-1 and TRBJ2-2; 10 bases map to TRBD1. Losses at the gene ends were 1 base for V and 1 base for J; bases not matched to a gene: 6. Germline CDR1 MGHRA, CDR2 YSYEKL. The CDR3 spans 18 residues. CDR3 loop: CASSQVGTGAQNTGELFF. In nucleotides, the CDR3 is TGCGCCAGCAGCCAAGTTGGGACAGGGGCGCAGAACACCGGGGAGCTGTTTTTT.

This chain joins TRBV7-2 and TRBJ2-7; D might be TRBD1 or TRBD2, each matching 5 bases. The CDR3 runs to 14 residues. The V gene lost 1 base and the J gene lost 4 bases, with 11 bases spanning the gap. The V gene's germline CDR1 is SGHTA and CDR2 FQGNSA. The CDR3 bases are TGTGCCAGCAGCTTAGGGGGGATGGTTTACGAGCAGTACTTC. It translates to CASSLGGMVYEQYF.

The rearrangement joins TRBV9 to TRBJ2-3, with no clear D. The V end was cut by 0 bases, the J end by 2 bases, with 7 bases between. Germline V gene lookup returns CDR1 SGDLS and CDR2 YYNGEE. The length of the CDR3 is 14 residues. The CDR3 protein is CASSVGATTDTQYF. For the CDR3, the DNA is TGTGCCAGCAGCGTAGGGGCGACCACAGATACGCAGTATTTT.

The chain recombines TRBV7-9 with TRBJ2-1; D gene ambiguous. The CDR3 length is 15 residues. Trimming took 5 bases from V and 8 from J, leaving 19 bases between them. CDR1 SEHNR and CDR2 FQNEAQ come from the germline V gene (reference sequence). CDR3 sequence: CASSITGSPLDEQFF. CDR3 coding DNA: TGTGCCAGCAGCATAACCGGGTCCCCTCTGGATGAGCAGTTCTTC.

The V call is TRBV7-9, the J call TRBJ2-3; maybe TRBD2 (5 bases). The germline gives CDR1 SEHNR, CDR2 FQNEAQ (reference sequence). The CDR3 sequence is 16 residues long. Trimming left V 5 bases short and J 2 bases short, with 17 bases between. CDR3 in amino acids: CASSAPGLSVTDTQYF. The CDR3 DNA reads TGTGCCAGCAGCGCCCCGGGGTTATCGGTCACAGATACGCAGTATTTT.